One and the same sample provided the 5 T cell receptor beta chains below, sequenced in a study of blood T cell repertoires in COVID-19. Only in-frame clones appear in the TCRdb table, and some are missing; sequencing was by immunoSEQ multiplex PCR. Of about 360,000 clones listed, 88% are singletons. The sequencing input was PBMCs or T cells enriched from blood (not recorded which). The receptors were gathered from a woman aged 40 to 50 with acute COVID-19.

The V and J genes are TRBV2 and TRBJ1-2; tentatively, D is TRBD1 (5 bases). The CDR3 loop spans 13 amino acids. V shed 10 bases and J shed 4 bases, with 16 bases lying between them. Germline-derived CDR1 and CDR2 are SNHLY and FYNNEI. The CDR3: CAIKRDSPYGYTF. CDR3 nucleotide sequence: TGTGCCATCAAAAGGGACTCCCCCTATGGCTACACCTTC.

The CDR3: CASTPIQDRGRGGYTF. In DNA form, the CDR3 reads TGTGCCAGCACCCCCATCCAGGACAGGGGGAGAGGGGGCTACACCTTC. The chain carries TRBV11-2 and TRBJ1-2, with 10 bases fitting TRBD1. This CDR3 has 16 amino acids. Germline CDR1 reads SGHAT; CDR2 reads FQNNGV. The J segment lost 8 bases and the V segment lost 7 bases, leaving 16 bases of the junction unmatched.

The table lists this clone with a count of one. The chain combines TRBV2 with TRBJ1-1; no reliable D call. CDR1 is SNHLY and CDR2 is FYNNEI in the germline V gene. This CDR3 spans 12 amino acids. V was trimmed by 7 bases and J by 2 bases, leaving 8 bases between them. The CDR3 sequence: CASTLSNTEAFF. The CDR3 DNA follows: TGTGCCAGCACCCTAAGCAACACTGAAGCTTTCTTT. The full variable domain, in which reference TRBV2 and TRBJ1-1 provide the parts outside the CDR3, is EPEVTQTPSHQVTQMGQEVILRCVPISNHLYFYWYRQILGQKVEFLVSFYNNEISEKSEIFDDQFSVERPDGSNFTLKIRSTKLEDSAMYFCASTLSNTEAFFGQGTRLTVV.

This clone was seen once. J is TRBJ1-5 and V is TRBV2; D is possibly TRBD1 (5 bases). Germline loops: CDR1 SNHLY, CDR2 FYNNEI. This CDR3 spans 15 amino acids. With 5 bases removed from V and 10 bases from J, the gap between germline ends came to 21 bases. The CDR3 spells CASSPTQGRTSPQHF. The DNA for the CDR3 is TGTGCCAGCAGTCCAACCCAAGGACGGACATCACCCCAGCATTTT.

This rearrangement joins TRBV7-8 to TRBJ2-7; D gene ambiguous. V lost 5 bases and J 4 bases, leaving 12 bases between the germline ends. The CDR3 runs 13 residues. Looked up from germline, CDR1 is SGHVS and CDR2 is FQNEAQ. CDR3 DNA: TGTGCCAGCAGCCGAGCAACGGAGTACGAGCAGTACTTC. Its protein is CASSRATEYEQYF.